This TCR beta chain comes out of a study of cytomegalovirus exposure and HLA in healthy donors. Study-wide points: Common viral pathogens (according to a later analysis) appeared linked to several of the most significant clusters. The study flagged 150 to 200 TCR beta chains as cytomegalovirus-associated.

Details on this clone: The antigen is undetermined.

PCR used 60 Vbeta primers and 13 Jbeta primers. Assay used: immunoSEQ multiplex PCR; TCRdb lists only in-frame clones, some missing. This sample's table has about 200,000 clones. CDR1 is MDHEN and CDR2 is SYDVKM in the germline V gene. The CDR3 is 15 residues long. Trimming took 7 bases from V and 1 from J, leaving 16 bases between them. The sequenced material came from PBMCs. The gene calls are TRBV28 and TRBJ1-1; no clear D gene. The sequence derives from a boy between 10 and 17 years old in good health and CMV-seronegative. The chain's CDR3 is CASITPRVPNTEAFF. The CDR3 DNA reads as TGTGCCAGCATCACCCCGCGGGTCCCGAACACTGAAGCTTTCTTT. Looking up the rest from reference TRBV28 and TRBJ1-1 gives the full variable domain: DVKVTQSSRYLVKRTGEKVFLECVQDMDHENMFWYRQDPGLGLRLIYFSYDVKMKEKGDIPEGYSVSREKKERFSLILESASTNQTSMYLCASITPRVPNTEAFFGQGTRLTVV.